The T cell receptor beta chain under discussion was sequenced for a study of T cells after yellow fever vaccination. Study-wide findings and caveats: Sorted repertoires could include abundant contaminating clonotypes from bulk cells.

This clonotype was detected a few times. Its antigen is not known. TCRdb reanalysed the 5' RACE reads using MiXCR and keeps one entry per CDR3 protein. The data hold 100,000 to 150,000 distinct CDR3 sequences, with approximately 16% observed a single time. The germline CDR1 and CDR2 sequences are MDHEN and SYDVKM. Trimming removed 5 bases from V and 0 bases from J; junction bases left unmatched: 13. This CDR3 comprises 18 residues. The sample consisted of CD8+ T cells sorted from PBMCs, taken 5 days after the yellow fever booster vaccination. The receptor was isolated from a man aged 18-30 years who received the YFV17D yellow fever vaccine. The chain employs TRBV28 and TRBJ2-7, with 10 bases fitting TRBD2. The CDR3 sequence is CASSKRGQTSGNSYEQYF. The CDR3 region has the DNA TGTGCCAGCAGTAAGAGGGGCCAAACTAGCGGGAACTCCTACGAGCAGTACTTC.